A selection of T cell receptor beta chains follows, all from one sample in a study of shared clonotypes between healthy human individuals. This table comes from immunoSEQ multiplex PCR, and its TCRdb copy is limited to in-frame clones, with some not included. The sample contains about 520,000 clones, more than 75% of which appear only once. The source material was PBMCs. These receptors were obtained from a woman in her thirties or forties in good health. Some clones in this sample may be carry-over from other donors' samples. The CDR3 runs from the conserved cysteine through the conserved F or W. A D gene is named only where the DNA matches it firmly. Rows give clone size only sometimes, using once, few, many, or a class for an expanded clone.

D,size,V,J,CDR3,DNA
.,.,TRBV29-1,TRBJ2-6,CSVLIGARYSGANVLTF,TGCAGCGTTTTAATCGGAGCCAGATACTCTGGGGCCAACGTCCTGACTTTC
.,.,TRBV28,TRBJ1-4,CASTFVSGEKLFF,TGTGCCAGCACCTTTGTCTCCGGGGAAAAACTGTTTTTT
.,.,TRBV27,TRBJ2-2,CASSLAAGELFF,TGTGCCAGCAGTTTAGCGGCCGGGGAGCTGTTTTTT
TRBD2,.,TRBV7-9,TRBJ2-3,CASSLSGAGVLF,TGTGCCAGCAGCTTAAGCGGAGCGGGAGTCCTTTTT
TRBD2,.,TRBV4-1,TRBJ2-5,CASSQGLAGPRTQYF,TGCGCCAGCAGCCAGGGACTAGCGGGTCCACGGACCCAGTACTTC
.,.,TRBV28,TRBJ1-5,CASSPGVGKLQPQHF,TGTGCCAGCAGCCCAGGCGTGGGTAAACTCCAGCCCCAGCATTTT
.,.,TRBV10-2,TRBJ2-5,CASTAGWGTQYF,TGCGCCAGCACGGCGGGATGGGGGACCCAGTACTTC
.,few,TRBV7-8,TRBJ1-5,CASSPFNQPQHF,TGTGCCAGCAGCCCATTCAATCAGCCCCAGCATTTT
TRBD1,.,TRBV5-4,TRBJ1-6,CASSSDGQGNSPLHF,TGTGCCAGCAGCTCGGATGGACAGGGAAATTCACCCCTCCACTTT
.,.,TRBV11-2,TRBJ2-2,CASSLSGAGTGELFF,TGTGCCAGCAGCTTATCAGGGGCGGGCACCGGGGAGCTGTTTTTT
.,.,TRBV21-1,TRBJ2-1,CASSKGTGHLNEQFF,TGTGCCAGCAGCAAAGGCACAGGGCACCTCAATGAGCAGTTCTTC
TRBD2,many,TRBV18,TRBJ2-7,CASSPPTSGRNEQYF,TGTGCCAGCTCACCTCCGACTAGCGGGAGGAACGAGCAGTACTTC
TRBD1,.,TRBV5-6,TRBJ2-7,CASSWGTGSYEQYF,TGTGCCAGCAGCTGGGGGACAGGCTCCTACGAGCAGTACTTC
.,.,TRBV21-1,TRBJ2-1,CASSKNPGWLAGSGSYNEQFF,TGTGCCAGCAGCAAAAACCCCGGGTGGCTAGCGGGGTCCGGATCCTACAATGAGCAGTTCTTC
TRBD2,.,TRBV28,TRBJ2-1,CASTPELAGINEQFF,TGTGCCAGCACCCCCGAGCTAGCGGGAATTAATGAGCAGTTCTTC
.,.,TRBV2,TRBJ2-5,CASRSGTGETQYF,TGTGCCAGCAGATCCGGGACGGGCGAGACCCAGTACTTC
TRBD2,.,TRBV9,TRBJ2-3,CASSPRGLYTDTQYF,TGTGCCAGCAGCCCCCGGGGACTATACACAGATACGCAGTATTTT
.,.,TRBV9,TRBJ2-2,CASSPLGATPPGELFF,TGTGCCAGCAGCCCTTTGGGGGCCACCCCCCCCGGGGAGCTGTTTTTT
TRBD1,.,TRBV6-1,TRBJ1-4,CASSDWTGERATNEKLFF,TGTGCCAGCAGTGACTGGACAGGGGAGAGGGCAACTAATGAAAAACTGTTTTTT
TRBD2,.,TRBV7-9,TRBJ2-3,CASSQATSSGVADTQYF,TGTGCCAGCAGCCAAGCGACTAGCTCGGGAGTGGCAGATACGCAGTATTTT
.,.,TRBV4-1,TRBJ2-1,CASSQVAEQFF,TGCGCCAGCAGCCAAGTCGCTGAGCAGTTCTTC
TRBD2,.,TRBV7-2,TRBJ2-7,CASRLTSGSAYEQYF,TGTGCCAGCAGGCTGACTAGCGGGAGCGCCTACGAGCAGTACTTC
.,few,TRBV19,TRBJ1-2,CASSIEEGGTNYGYTF,TGTGCCAGTAGTATAGAGGAAGGAGGGACTAACTATGGCTACACCTTC
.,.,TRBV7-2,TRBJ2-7,CASSPRWAAGPSF,TGTGCCAGCAGCCCACGGTGGGCCGCGGGACCTTCATTC
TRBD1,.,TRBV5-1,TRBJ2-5,CASSSIRQGLRETQYF,TGCGCCAGCAGCTCAATCCGACAGGGTCTGCGGGAGACCCAGTACTTC
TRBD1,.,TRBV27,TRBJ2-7,CASSYSAGQGNYEQYF,TGTGCCAGCAGTTACTCTGCCGGACAGGGGAACTACGAGCAGTACTTC
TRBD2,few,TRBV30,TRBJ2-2,CAWSVRAGVGGELFF,TGTGCCTGGAGTGTAAGAGCGGGGGTTGGCGGGGAGCTGTTTTTT
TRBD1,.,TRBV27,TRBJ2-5,CASSLLQGAAKETQYF,TGTGCCAGCAGTCTCTTACAGGGGGCTGCGAAAGAGACCCAGTACTTC
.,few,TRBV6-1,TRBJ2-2,CASSEGWDTGELFF,TGTGCCAGCAGTGAAGGTTGGGACACCGGGGAGCTGTTTTTT
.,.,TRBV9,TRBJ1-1,CASSVVTVNTEAFF,TGTGCCAGCAGCGTAGTCACAGTGAACACTGAAGCTTTCTTT
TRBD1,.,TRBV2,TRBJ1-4,CASSADRVGEKLFF,TGTGCCAGCAGCGCGGACAGGGTGGGGGAAAAACTGTTTTTT
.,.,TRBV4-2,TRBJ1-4,CASSQDGTPEEKLFF,TGTGCCAGCAGCCAAGACGGGACACCCGAGGAAAAACTGTTTTTT
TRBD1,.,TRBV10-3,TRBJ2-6,CAISNTGTGNSGANVLTF,TGTGCCATCTCCAACACCGGGACAGGAAACTCTGGGGCCAACGTCCTGACTTTC
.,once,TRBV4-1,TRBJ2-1,CASSQPTGRNYNEQFF,TGCGCCAGCAGTCAACCTACGGGGCGGAATTACAATGAGCAGTTCTTC
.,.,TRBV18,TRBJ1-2,CASSPSQAIDGYTF,TGTGCCAGCTCACCATCACAGGCTATTGATGGCTACACCTTC
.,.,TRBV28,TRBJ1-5,CASSHQPQHF,TGTGCCAGCAGCCATCAGCCCCAGCATTTT
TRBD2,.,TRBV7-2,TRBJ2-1,CASSLVGASGVINEQFF,TGTGCCAGCAGCTTAGTAGGCGCTAGCGGCGTTATCAATGAGCAGTTCTTC
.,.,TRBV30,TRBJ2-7,CASGQSYEQYF,TGTGCCTCCGGACAGTCCTACGAGCAGTACTTC
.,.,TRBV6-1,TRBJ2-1,CASFAGAKQGEQFF,TGTGCCAGCTTTGCCGGCGCCAAGCAGGGTGAGCAGTTCTTC
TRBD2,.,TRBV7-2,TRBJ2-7,CASSLRRSASGYEQYF,TGTGCCAGCAGCTTACGACGATCGGCTAGCGGCTACGAGCAGTACTTC
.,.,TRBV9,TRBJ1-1,CASSAQVNTEAFF,TGTGCCAGCAGCGCCCAGGTGAACACTGAAGCTTTCTTT
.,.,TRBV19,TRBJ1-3,CASSTDQTGQHSGNTIYF,TGTGCCAGTAGTACCGATCAGACAGGACAGCACTCTGGAAACACCATATATTTT
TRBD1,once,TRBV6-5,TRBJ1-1,CASSRDRGTEAFF,TGTGCCAGCAGCCGAGACAGGGGAACTGAAGCTTTCTTT
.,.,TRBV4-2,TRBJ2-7,CASSQEGDVSYERHF,TGTGCCAGCAGCCAAGAAGGAGATGTATCCTACGAGCGGCACTTC
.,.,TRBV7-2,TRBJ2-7,CASSLDGVPHEQYF,TGTGCCAGCAGCTTAGACGGGGTGCCCCACGAGCAGTACTTC
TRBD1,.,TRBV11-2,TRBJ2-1,CASSQGQGFVNEQFF,TGTGCCAGCAGCCAAGGACAGGGATTTGTCAATGAGCAGTTCTTC
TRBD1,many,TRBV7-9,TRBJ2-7,CASSRTGDFYEQYF,TGTGCCAGCAGCCGGACAGGGGATTTCTACGAGCAGTACTTC
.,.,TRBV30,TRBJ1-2,CAWSHHGGEGGYTF,TGTGCCTGGAGTCACCACGGGGGTGAAGGGGGCTACACCTTC